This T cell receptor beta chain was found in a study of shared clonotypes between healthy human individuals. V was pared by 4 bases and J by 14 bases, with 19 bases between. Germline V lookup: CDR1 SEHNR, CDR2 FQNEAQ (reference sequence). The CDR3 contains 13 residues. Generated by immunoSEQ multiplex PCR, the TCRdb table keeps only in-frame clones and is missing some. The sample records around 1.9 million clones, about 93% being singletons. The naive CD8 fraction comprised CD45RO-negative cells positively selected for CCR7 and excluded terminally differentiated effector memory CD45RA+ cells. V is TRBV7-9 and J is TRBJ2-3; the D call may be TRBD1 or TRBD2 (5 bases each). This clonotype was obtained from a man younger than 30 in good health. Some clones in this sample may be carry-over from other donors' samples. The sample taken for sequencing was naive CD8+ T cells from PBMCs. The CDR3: CASSYPGPGIVYF. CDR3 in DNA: TGTGCCAGCAGCTACCCGGGGCCGGGGATAGTGTATTTT.